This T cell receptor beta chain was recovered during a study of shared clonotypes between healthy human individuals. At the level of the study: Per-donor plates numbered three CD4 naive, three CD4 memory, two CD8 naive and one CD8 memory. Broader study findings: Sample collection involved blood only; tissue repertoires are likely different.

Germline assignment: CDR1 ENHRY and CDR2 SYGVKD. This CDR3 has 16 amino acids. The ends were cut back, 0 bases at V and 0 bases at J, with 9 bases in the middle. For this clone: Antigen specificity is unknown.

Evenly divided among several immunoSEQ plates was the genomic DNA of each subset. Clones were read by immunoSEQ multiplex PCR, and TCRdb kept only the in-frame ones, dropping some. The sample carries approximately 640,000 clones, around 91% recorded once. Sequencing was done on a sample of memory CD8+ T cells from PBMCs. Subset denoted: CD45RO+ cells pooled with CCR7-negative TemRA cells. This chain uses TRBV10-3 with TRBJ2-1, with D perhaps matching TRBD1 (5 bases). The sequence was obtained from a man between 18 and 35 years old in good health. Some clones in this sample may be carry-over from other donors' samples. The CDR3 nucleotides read TGTGCCATCAGTGAGTCGACAGTCAGCTCCTACAATGAGCAGTTCTTC. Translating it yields CAISESTVSSYNEQFF.